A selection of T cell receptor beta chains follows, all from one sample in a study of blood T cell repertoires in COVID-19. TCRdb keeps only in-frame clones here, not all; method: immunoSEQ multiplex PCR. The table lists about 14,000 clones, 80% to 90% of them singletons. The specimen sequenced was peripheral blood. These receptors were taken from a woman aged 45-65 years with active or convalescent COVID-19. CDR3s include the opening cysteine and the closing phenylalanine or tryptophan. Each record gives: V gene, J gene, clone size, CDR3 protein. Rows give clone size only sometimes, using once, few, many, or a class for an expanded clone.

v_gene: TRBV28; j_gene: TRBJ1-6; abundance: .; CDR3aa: CASSLVSGASYNSPLHF
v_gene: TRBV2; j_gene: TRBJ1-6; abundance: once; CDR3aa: CASMTGYGSPLHF
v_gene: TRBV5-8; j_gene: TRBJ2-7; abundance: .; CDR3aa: CASSITGAYEQYF
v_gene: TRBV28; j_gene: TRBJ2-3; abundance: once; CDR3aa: CASSTPGLADSTDTQYF
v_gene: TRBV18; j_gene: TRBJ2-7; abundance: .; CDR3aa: CASSRDLGYEQYF
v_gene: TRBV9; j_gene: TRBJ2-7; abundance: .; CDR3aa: CASSVGQSYEQYF
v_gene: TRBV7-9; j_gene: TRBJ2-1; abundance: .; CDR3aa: CASSPTPSAGGPWAFF
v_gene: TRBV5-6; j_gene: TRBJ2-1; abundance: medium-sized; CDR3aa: CASSETSGRAPEQFF
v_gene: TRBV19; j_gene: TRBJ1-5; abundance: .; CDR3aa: CASNVDISQPQHF
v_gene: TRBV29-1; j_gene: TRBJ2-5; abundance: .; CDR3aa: CSVEEAGDSLWETQYF
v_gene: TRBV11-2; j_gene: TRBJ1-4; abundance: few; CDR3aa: CASSLNTKLFF
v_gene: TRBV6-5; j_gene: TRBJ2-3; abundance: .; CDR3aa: CASNPQGTSTDTQYF
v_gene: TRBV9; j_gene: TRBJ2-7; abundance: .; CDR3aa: CASSVGGSLHEQYF
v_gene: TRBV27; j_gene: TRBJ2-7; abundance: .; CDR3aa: CASSLKSSYEQYF
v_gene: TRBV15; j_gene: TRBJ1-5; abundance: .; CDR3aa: CATSTTDNQPQHF
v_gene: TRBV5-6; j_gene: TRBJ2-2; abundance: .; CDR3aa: CASSLISGSLAGELFF
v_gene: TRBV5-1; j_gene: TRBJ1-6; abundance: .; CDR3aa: CASSWAGYNSPLHF
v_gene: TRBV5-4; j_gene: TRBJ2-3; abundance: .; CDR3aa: CASTLAGATDTQYF
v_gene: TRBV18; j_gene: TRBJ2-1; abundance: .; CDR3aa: CASSPRTSEYNEQFF
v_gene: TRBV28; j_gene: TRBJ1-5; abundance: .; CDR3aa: CASSFVGGNQPQHF
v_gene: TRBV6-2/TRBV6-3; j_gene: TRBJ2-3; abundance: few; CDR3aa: CASSYAGTDTQYF
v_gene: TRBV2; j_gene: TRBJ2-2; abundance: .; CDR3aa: CASVGTGRFGTGELFF
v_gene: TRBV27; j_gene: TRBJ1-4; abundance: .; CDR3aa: CASSPGQGGELFF
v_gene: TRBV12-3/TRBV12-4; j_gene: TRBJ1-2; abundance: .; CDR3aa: CASSRSGYGYTF
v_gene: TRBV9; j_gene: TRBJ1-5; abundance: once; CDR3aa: CASSVDWANQPQHF
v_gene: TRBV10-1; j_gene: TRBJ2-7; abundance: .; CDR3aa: CASSATGSGYEQYF
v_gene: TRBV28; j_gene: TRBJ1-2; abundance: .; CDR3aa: CASTPTGTGVDGYTF
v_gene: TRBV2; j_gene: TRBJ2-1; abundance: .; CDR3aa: CASSEALQLAGGNEQFF
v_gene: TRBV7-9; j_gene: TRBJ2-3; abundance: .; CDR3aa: CASSPRHMQYF
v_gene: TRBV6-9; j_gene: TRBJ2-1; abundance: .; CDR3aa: CASSYGDPVEGGNEQFF
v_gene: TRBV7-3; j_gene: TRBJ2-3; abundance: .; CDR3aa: CASSLAGIGTDTQYF
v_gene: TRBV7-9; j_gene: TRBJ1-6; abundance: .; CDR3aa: CASSLVGTGASPLHF